What follows are 10 T cell receptor beta chains derived from one specimen sequenced in a study of regulatory T cells in long-lasting Graves disease. Time point in this sample: persistent/refractory GD, antithyroid drugs over 5 years with positive TRAb. TCR sequences were obtained from RNA taken from PBMCs. Building of the TCR beta libraries involved iRepertoire HTBI primers and Arm-PCR of CDR3 regions. Using its own MiXCR run on the multiplex PCR reads, TCRdb lists one record per CDR3 protein. Among a few hundred thousand distinct CDR3 sequences listed, about 25% were seen once. The sample consisted of peripheral blood mononuclear cells (PBMCs), taken when the disease was refractory, from a patient treated with antithyroid drugs. The receptors here all came from a female donor with Graves disease.

This clonotype was detected only a few times. V is TRBV29-1 and J is TRBJ1-1; D ambiguous. In germline, CDR1 is SQVTM, CDR2 ANQGSEA. V lost 0 bases to trimming and J lost 4 bases, with 18 bases between them. This CDR3 region has 16 residues. The CDR3 here is CSVEDRPSLLGTEAFF. CDR3 sequence (DNA): TGCAGCGTTGAAGATCGCCCTAGCCTCTTGGGCACTGAAGCTTTCTTT.

This clonotype was seen at least ten times. The chain is built from TRBV28 and TRBJ2-7; TRBD2 agrees at 8 bases. With 2 bases clipped from V and 6 bases from J, the junction kept 9 bases outside the gene matches. CDR1 and CDR2 (germline): MDHEN, SYDVKM. The CDR3 totals 15 residues. As DNA, the CDR3 is TGTGCCAGCAGTTTAAGACTAGCGTTGGTCGGCGAGCAGTACTTC. Its protein is CASSLRLALVGEQYF.

This clonotype came up many times. The CDR3 nucleotides are TGTGCCAGCAGCCAAGGGTCAGGCGCTAACACCGGGGAGCTGTTTTTT. It is translated as CASSQGSGANTGELFF. The chain has TRBV3-1 and TRBJ2-2; no definite D call. The CDR3 runs 16 residues. V was cut by 1 base and J by 2 bases, with 11 bases left in between. CDR1 and CDR2 (germline): LGHDT, YNNKEL (reference sequence).

This clonotype occurred a few times. This rearrangement joins TRBV11-1 to TRBJ2-3, with no clear D. CDR1 and CDR2 from the germline V gene are SGHAT and FQDESV (reference sequence). The germline V and J ends were trimmed by 0 bases and 2 bases, with 6 bases remaining between them. The CDR3 runs to 14 residues. The CDR3 spells CASSLAEDTDTQYF. CDR3 in DNA: TGTGCCAGCAGCTTAGCGGAAGACACAGATACGCAGTATTTT.

The sample holds many counts of this clonotype. The chain couples TRBV27 to TRBJ1-2, with D perhaps TRBD1 (5 bases). Germline V gene sequence: CDR1 MNHEY, CDR2 SMNVEV (reference sequence). CDR3 size: 14 residues. V lost 2 bases, J lost 8 bases, and 15 bases lay in between. The CDR3 DNA follows: TGTGCCAGCAGTTTACGGGAACCAGGGAACGGCTACACCTTC. This codes for CASSLREPGNGYTF.

This clonotype was counted a few times. The V and J genes are TRBV11-1 and TRBJ2-2, with 7 nucleotides matching TRBD2. Trimming removed 5 bases from V and 3 bases from J; junction bases left unmatched: 9. The CDR3 loop spans 16 amino acids. Germline CDR1 and CDR2: SGHAT and FQDESV (reference sequence). The CDR3 is CASSPSGGYHTGELFF. The CDR3 bases are TGTGCCAGCAGCCCCTCCGGGGGGTACCACACCGGGGAGCTGTTTTTT.

The chain combines TRBV14 with TRBJ2-1; D gene ambiguous. Trimming took 0 bases from V and 15 from J, leaving 12 bases between them. The CDR3 covers 12 residues. CDR1 is SGHDN, CDR2 FVKESK, per germline. The CDR3 spells CASSQDVQRRFF. In nucleotides, the CDR3 is TGTGCCAGCAGCCAAGATGTCCAGAGACGGTTCTTC.

This rearrangement joins TRBV7-2 to TRBJ2-5, with D possibly being TRBD2 (6 bases). This CDR3 is built from 14 residues. Germline loops: CDR1 SGHTA, CDR2 FQGNSA. V lost 5 bases and J 3 bases, leaving 13 bases between the germline ends. This CDR3 is CASSQEGGKETQYF. CDR3 bases: TGTGCCAGCAGCCAAGAAGGCGGGAAAGAGACCCAGTACTTC.

This clonotype was found many times. The gene calls are TRBV6-1 and TRBJ2-7; unclear D gene. V was pared by 4 bases and J by 3 bases, with 10 bases between. CDR3 length: 13 amino acids. Germline CDR1 and CDR2: MNHNS and SASEGT. CDR3 sequence reads: CASSVATNYEQYF. The CDR3 DNA is TGTGCCAGCAGTGTAGCCACTAACTACGAGCAGTACTTC.

The J gene is TRBJ2-3, the V gene TRBV19; 9 bases map to TRBD1. CDR1 LNHDA and CDR2 SQIVND come from the germline V gene (reference sequence). The J segment lost 4 bases and the V segment lost 10 bases, leaving 9 bases of the junction unmatched. The CDR3 contains 14 residues. CDR3 DNA: TGTGCCATCTCGACAGGGGGAACACCAGATACGCAGTATTTT. It is translated as CAISTGGTPDTQYF.